A single sample gave rise to the 32 T cell receptor beta chains below, sequenced in a study of blood T cell repertoires in COVID-19. Using immunoSEQ multiplex PCR, the repertoire was profiled, and TCRdb retains in-frame clones only, with some absent. The sample contains roughly 160,000 clones, approximately 80% of which appear only once. The sequenced material came from PBMCs or T cells enriched from blood (not recorded which). The receptor set was obtained from a woman between 55 and 75 years old who had recovered from COVID-19.

This clone was observed a single time. The V gene is TRBV25-1, the J gene TRBJ2-3, with D perhaps TRBD2 (5 bases). The germline CDR1 and CDR2 sequences are MGHDK and SYGVNS. This CDR3 is built from 16 residues. Trimming removed 3 bases from V and 1 base from J, with 14 bases in between. The CDR3 nucleotides are TGTGCCAGCAGTGACCTCCTGGGTAGCGGCACAGATACGCAGTATTTT. This translates into CASSDLLGSGTDTQYF.

In DNA, the CDR3 is TGTGCCAGTAAACGTGCGGTTCCAGGGGCCAACGTCCTGACTTTC. This codes for CASKRAVPGANVLTF. The chain carries TRBV19 and TRBJ2-6; D not certain. V was clipped by 7 bases and J by 4 bases, with 14 bases between them. This CDR3 comprises 15 residues. Looked up from germline, CDR1 is LNHDA and CDR2 is SQIVND (reference sequence).

In nucleotides, the CDR3 is TGTGCCAGCAGCGCGGGGGGACAGGGCACTGAAGCTTTCTTT. Its translation is CASSAGGQGTEAFF. This chain links TRBV7-9 with TRBJ1-1; 9 nucleotides align to TRBD1. The trim removed 5 bases at V and 4 bases at J, leaving 5 bases unmatched. This CDR3 contains 14 residues. Per the germline V gene, CDR1 is SEHNR and CDR2 is FQNEAQ (reference sequence).

V and J are TRBV7-2 and TRBJ2-3, with 8 bases that match TRBD2. Germline-derived CDR1 and CDR2 are SGHTA and FQGNSA. V trimming: 6 bases; J trimming: 3 bases; junction bases outside the gene matches: 11. This CDR3 contains 16 residues. CDR3 nucleotide sequence: TGTGCCAGCAGTCAGGTGGCGGGAGGTAGGACAGATACGCAGTATTTT. This sequence encodes CASSQVAGGRTDTQYF.

The chain couples TRBV18 to TRBJ2-1, with 7 positions matching TRBD2. Unmatched junction bases numbered 9, after V lost 4 bases and J lost 6 bases. This CDR3 contains 15 residues. Germline CDR1 KGHSH, CDR2 LQKENI. This CDR3 is CASSLSLAEFNEQFF. The CDR3 nucleotides are TGTGCCAGCTCACTCTCGCTAGCGGAGTTCAATGAGCAGTTCTTC.

V is TRBV7-9 and J is TRBJ2-5; 14 positions match TRBD2. The CDR3 loop spans 17 amino acids. The germline V gene encodes CDR1 SEHNR and CDR2 FQNEAQ (reference sequence). V shed 6 bases, J shed 5 bases, and the junction held 11 bases outside the gene matches. This CDR3 reads CASRPRTSGGPGETQYF. The CDR3 nucleotides read TGTGCCAGCAGACCTAGGACTAGCGGGGGGCCGGGGGAGACCCAGTACTTC.

This chain uses TRBV12-1 with TRBJ2-1; the table's D call of TRBD2 was not tested on the DNA. TRBV12-1 is annotated as a pseudogene. The CDR3 has 13 amino acids. The CDR3 protein is CASSPGPGNEQFF. CDR3 bases: TGTGCCAGCAGCCCCGGGCCGGGGAATGAGCAGTTCTTC.

The rearrangement uses TRBV6-5 and TRBJ2-7, with D tentatively TRBD2 (6 bases). The V gene's germline CDR1 is MNHEY and CDR2 SVGAGI. CDR3 length equals 15 residues. V lost 5 bases and J lost 3, with 17 bases in between. The CDR3 DNA follows: TGTGCCAGCAGTACGATAGCGGAGCCCGTCTACGAGCAGTACTTC. This translates into CASSTIAEPVYEQYF.

The genes are TRBV6-5 and TRBJ1-5; no clear D. V lost 5 bases, J lost 4 bases, and 9 bases lay in between. This CDR3 region has 13 residues. Germline V gene data show CDR1 as MNHEY and CDR2 as SVGAGI. This CDR3 is CASSLERNQPQHF. In DNA, the CDR3 is TGTGCCAGCAGTCTGGAGCGGAATCAGCCCCAGCATTTT.

The chain employs TRBV28 and TRBJ2-5; a possible D gene is TRBD2 (6 bases). The germline V gene has CDR1 MDHEN and CDR2 SYDVKM. The CDR3 consists of 13 residues. Trimming stripped 6 bases from V and 6 bases from J, with 14 bases between. Written as DNA, the CDR3 is TGTGCCAGCAGCCCTATCGGGACTCAGACCCAGTACTTC. Translating it yields CASSPIGTQTQYF.

The chain employs TRBV4-1 and TRBJ2-5; maybe TRBD1 (5 bases). V was shortened by 1 base and J by 5 bases, with 8 bases between the two germline ends. The CDR3 consists of 13 residues. Germline V CDR1 and CDR2: MGHRA, YSYEKL. CDR3 sequence reads: CASSQAGYETQYF. DNA of the CDR3: TGCGCCAGCAGCCAAGCAGGGTATGAGACCCAGTACTTC.

Concerning this clone: Within the sample, other DNA sequences also encode this same CDR3. This chain joins TRBV27 and TRBJ1-2, with a weak D call TRBD1 (6 bases). Germline CDR1 is MNHEY and CDR2 is SMNVEV (reference sequence). V lost 3 bases, J lost 2 bases, and 7 bases lay in between. This CDR3 region has 13 residues. Here the CDR3 reads CASSFRGNYGYTF. CDR3 sequence (DNA): TGTGCCAGCAGTTTCAGGGGAAACTATGGCTACACCTTC.

The chain links TRBV7-2 to TRBJ1-5; D gene ambiguous. Germline V gives CDR1 SGHTA, CDR2 FQGNSA. Trimming left V 1 base short and J 4 bases short, with 8 bases between. There are 14 residues in the CDR3. Here the CDR3 reads CASSLDPGNQPQHF. The CDR3 region has the DNA TGTGCCAGCAGCTTAGATCCGGGGAATCAGCCCCAGCATTTT.

The chain uses TRBV19 and TRBJ2-4; the match to TRBD2 covers 7 bases. The germline CDR1 and CDR2 sequences are LNHDA and SQIVND (reference sequence). V shed 3 bases, J shed 8 bases, and the junction held 7 bases outside the gene matches. CDR3 length equals 14 residues. CDR3 amino acids: CASSMNGGGYIQYF. The CDR3 coding sequence is TGTGCCAGTAGTATGAATGGCGGGGGATACATTCAGTACTTC.

Only one count was recorded for this clone. The chain has TRBV5-5 and TRBJ1-6, with 10 nucleotides matching TRBD1. This CDR3 is 18 amino acids long. Per the germline V gene, CDR1 is SGHKS and CDR2 is YYEKEE (reference sequence). J was trimmed by 7 bases and V by 4 bases; bases with no gene match: 14. In nucleotides, the CDR3 is TGTGCCAGCAGCATAGGGACAGGGGCGCTCCTGTTAAATTCACCCCTCCACTTT. Translating it yields CASSIGTGALLLNSPLHF.

The gene calls are TRBV4-2 and TRBJ2-2; D possibly corresponds to TRBD2 (6 bases). This CDR3 is built from 16 residues. Germline V gene data show CDR1 as LGHNA and CDR2 as YNFKEQ. Trimming stripped 4 bases from V and 3 bases from J, with 15 bases between. The CDR3 nucleotides read TGTGCCAGCAGCCGAGACCCGGGACTCTACACCGGGGAGCTGTTTTTT. It is translated as CASSRDPGLYTGELFF.

In DNA form, the CDR3 reads TGCGCCAGCAGCTTCACAGGGGATGTGACAGATACGCAGTATTTT. Protein sequence: CASSFTGDVTDTQYF. The V gene is TRBV5-1, the J gene TRBJ2-3, with 7 bases lining up with TRBD1. This CDR3 is 15 amino acids long. Germline V CDR1 and CDR2: SGHRS, YFSETQ. Unmatched junction bases numbered 6, after V lost 2 bases and J lost 3 bases.

This clone was detected only a few times. The rearrangement joins TRBV20-1 to TRBJ1-2; 11 bases fit TRBD1. CDR1 DFQATT and CDR2 SNEGSKA come from the germline V gene (reference sequence). This CDR3 is 15 amino acids long. With V trimmed by 3 bases and J by 7 bases, 10 bases remained unmatched. CDR3 in amino acids: CSASFSGGQGGGYTF. Here the CDR3 DNA reads TGCAGTGCTAGTTTCAGTGGGGGACAGGGGGGTGGCTACACCTTC.

This clone was detected once. The chain uses TRBV5-1 and TRBJ2-5; tentative D call: TRBD1 (6 bases). V lost 4 bases and J lost 4, with 11 bases in between. Germline V gene data show CDR1 as SGHRS and CDR2 as YFSETQ. The CDR3 has 13 amino acids. The CDR3 is CASSHEQGETQYF. Here the CDR3 DNA reads TGCGCCAGCAGCCACGAACAGGGAGAGACCCAGTACTTC.

The rearrangement uses TRBV15 and TRBJ2-3, with 7 bases that match TRBD1. This CDR3 is built from 14 residues. Germline V gene data show CDR1 as LNHNV and CDR2 as YYDKDF (reference sequence). With V trimmed by 1 base and J by 4 bases, 2 bases remained unmatched. The CDR3 spells CATSRVDRSDTQYF. The CDR3 DNA follows: TGTGCCACCAGCAGAGTGGACAGGTCAGATACGCAGTATTTT.

The chain joins TRBV11-2 to TRBJ2-5; 9 nucleotides match TRBD2. CDR1 SGHAT and CDR2 FQNNGV come from the germline V gene. Trimming removed 5 bases from V and 1 base from J; junction bases left unmatched: 8. This CDR3 comprises 16 residues. As DNA, the CDR3 is TGTGCCAGCAGCAGGTGGGTAGCGGGGGCCCAAGAGACCCAGTACTTC. Translated: CASSRWVAGAQETQYF.

This chain uses TRBV5-5 with TRBJ2-7; D remains unclear. The CDR3 totals 15 residues. Germline CDR1 reads SGHKS; CDR2 reads YYEKEE (reference sequence). The ends were cut back, 0 bases at V and 3 bases at J, with 13 bases in the middle. Written as DNA, the CDR3 is TGTGCCAGCAGCTTGGATTGGGCAGGTCTCTACGAGCAGTACTTC. It encodes CASSLDWAGLYEQYF.

V is TRBV10-1 and J is TRBJ2-1; 10 bases match TRBD2. There are 15 residues in the CDR3. The germline CDR1 and CDR2 sequences are WNHNN and SYGVQD (reference sequence). Trimming removed 5 bases from V and 4 bases from J; junction bases left unmatched: 5. CDR3 in amino acids: CASSPSGRGYNEQFF. CDR3 bases: TGCGCCAGCAGTCCAAGCGGGAGGGGGTACAATGAGCAGTTCTTC.

This clone occurred once. V and J are TRBV20-1 and TRBJ1-1; 7 nucleotides agree with TRBD1. This CDR3 has 15 amino acids. Unmatched junction bases numbered 11, after V lost 3 bases and J lost 4 bases. Germline CDR1 is DFQATT and CDR2 is SNEGSKA (reference sequence). The DNA of the CDR3 is TGCAGTGCTAGTGACCCCCGACAGGGTGGCACTGAAGCTTTCTTT. This translates into CSASDPRQGGTEAFF.

The gene calls are TRBV5-4 and TRBJ1-2; D may be TRBD1 (6 bases). The CDR3 sequence is 14 residues long. Germline V gene data show CDR1 as SGHNT and CDR2 as YYREEE (reference sequence). V was shortened by 4 bases and J by 4 bases, with 14 bases between the two germline ends. As DNA, the CDR3 is TGTGCCAGCAGCGGGGGGGGGCCCACCTATGGCTACACCTTC. This gives the protein CASSGGGPTYGYTF. The entire variable domain, with the rest obtained from reference TRBV5-4 and TRBJ1-2, is as follows: ETGVTQSPTHLIKTRGQQVTLRCSSQSGHNTVSWYQQALGQGPQFIFQYYREEENGRGNFPPRFSGLQFPNYSSELNVNALELDDSALYLCASSGGGPTYGYTFGSGTRLTVV.

This clone was found many times. This chain links TRBV7-9 with TRBJ1-4; 7 nucleotides match TRBD1. Germline V gene data show CDR1 as SEHNR and CDR2 as FQNEAQ (reference sequence). V was clipped by 2 bases and J by 6 bases; unmatched bases: 3. This CDR3 spans 14 amino acids. CDR3 protein: CASSLHQGDEKLFF. CDR3 sequence (DNA): TGTGCCAGCAGCTTACATCAGGGGGATGAAAAACTGTTTTTT. The full variable domain, with the rest looked up from reference TRBV7-9 and TRBJ1-4, is DTGVSQNPRHKITKRGQNVTFRCDPISEHNRLYWYRQTLGQGPEFLTYFQNEAQLEKSRLLSDRFSAERPKGSFSTLEIQRTEQGDSAMYLCASSLHQGDEKLFFGSGTQLSVL.

The chain recombines TRBV28 with TRBJ1-5; TRBD1 matches at 9 bases. With 5 bases clipped from V and 6 bases from J, the junction kept 8 bases outside the gene matches. Germline CDR1 is MDHEN and CDR2 is SYDVKM. CDR3 length: 15 amino acids. The CDR3 spells CASSSRDRVGQPQHF. CDR3 bases: TGTGCCAGCAGTAGCCGGGACAGGGTAGGTCAGCCCCAGCATTTT.

The rearrangement joins TRBV5-6 to TRBJ1-1; D is unresolved. Germline V gene lookup returns CDR1 SGHDT and CDR2 YYEEEE. The V and J ends lost 3 bases and 2 bases respectively, with 14 bases between them. The CDR3 contains 15 residues. This chain's CDR3 is CASSSRTKVNTEAFF. In nucleotides, the CDR3 is TGTGCCAGCAGCTCACGGACTAAGGTTAACACTGAAGCTTTCTTT.

The CDR3 coding sequence is TGTGCCAGCAGCTCTCGGCTAGCGGGAGGGTCCACCGGGGAGCTGTTTTTT. Translation gives CASSSRLAGGSTGELFF. The rearrangement joins TRBV9 to TRBJ2-2; 12 bases match TRBD2. Germline loops: CDR1 SGDLS, CDR2 YYNGEE. The CDR3 consists of 17 residues. Trimming cost V 4 bases and J 4 bases; bases outside gene matches: 8.

This clone was detected once. This rearrangement joins TRBV18 to TRBJ1-5; 8 bases line up with TRBD1. After removal of 3 bases from V and 6 bases from J, the junction contained 7 bases not matched to a gene. The CDR3 sequence is 15 residues long. Per germline, CDR1 KGHSH and CDR2 LQKENI. The CDR3 reads CASSPTGDGGQPQHF. CDR3 nucleotide sequence: TGTGCCAGCTCACCGACAGGGGATGGCGGTCAGCCCCAGCATTTT.

This chain links TRBV2 with TRBJ2-1; 14 nucleotides line up with TRBD2. The CDR3 totals 14 residues. V was clipped by 10 bases and J by 10 bases; unmatched bases: 9. The germline V gene encodes CDR1 SNHLY and CDR2 FYNNEI. The CDR3 region has the DNA TGTGCCACCACGACTAGCGGGAGGGCCCAGGAGCAGTTCTTC. Its protein product is CATTTSGRAQEQFF.

The chain links TRBV9 to TRBJ2-7, with 7 bases lining up with TRBD1. V gave up 4 bases and J gave up 2 bases; unmatched junction bases: 9. The CDR3 spans 15 residues. The germline V gene has CDR1 SGDLS and CDR2 YYNGEE. Written as DNA, the CDR3 is TGTGCCAGCAGCCCCTTCCGGGACAGTACCTACGAGCAGTACTTC. Protein product: CASSPFRDSTYEQYF.